A selection of T cell receptor beta chains follows, all from one sample in a study of beta chain features in type 1 diabetes. Clones were read by immunoSEQ multiplex PCR, and TCRdb kept only the in-frame ones, dropping some. This sample has roughly 700,000 clones, with around 15% found just once. The sample taken for sequencing was naive CD4+ T cells from blood. All receptors derive from a man in his late teens or twenties with type 1 diabetes. The conserved cysteine and the conserved F or W are not part of the CDR3 here. Fields, in order: V gene, D gene, J gene, CDR3 protein. D genes are given only for firm matches.

V: TRBV25-1; D: TRBD2; J: TRBJ2-7; CDR3: ASSRPGGYSYEQY
V: TRBV5-4; D: -; J: TRBJ1-2; CDR3: ASGTGVDYGYT
V: TRBV5-1; D: -; J: TRBJ1-6; CDR3: ASSLDREAAPLH
V: TRBV25-1; D: -; J: TRBJ1-2; CDR3: ASSDPENYGYT
V: TRBV11-1; D: -; J: TRBJ1-2; CDR3: ASSLEYSSNYGYT
V: TRBV7-2; D: -; J: TRBJ2-5; CDR3: ASSLSGNQETQY
V: TRBV18; D: -; J: TRBJ1-5; CDR3: ASSPARVNSNQPQH
V: TRBV19; D: -; J: TRBJ1-2; CDR3: ASSTGGTRVYGYT
V: TRBV30; D: -; J: TRBJ2-3; CDR3: AWSQGPDTQY
V: TRBV7-9; D: -; J: TRBJ2-7; CDR3: ASSYSSGREQY
V: TRBV7-3; D: -; J: TRBJ1-1; CDR3: ASSPGTPNTEAF
V: TRBV2; D: -; J: TRBJ2-3; CDR3: ASSAVGGHGDTQY
V: TRBV4-1; D: -; J: TRBJ1-5; CDR3: ASSQVGTNQPQH
V: TRBV5-1; D: -; J: TRBJ1-1; CDR3: ASSQGQNTEAF
V: TRBV30; D: TRBD1; J: TRBJ1-1; CDR3: AWSETGEGEAF
V: TRBV15; D: -; J: TRBJ2-5; CDR3: ATSRDMQEGTQY
V: TRBV9; D: -; J: TRBJ2-5; CDR3: ASSERSPEETQY
V: TRBV7-2; D: TRBD2; J: TRBJ2-1; CDR3: ASKRGNYNEQF
V: TRBV30; D: TRBD1; J: TRBJ2-5; CDR3: AGGQGGETQY
V: TRBV19; D: TRBD2; J: TRBJ2-5; CDR3: ASSVTSATEETQY
V: TRBV7-2; D: -; J: TRBJ2-5; CDR3: ASSLNGGDETQY
V: TRBV4-1; D: -; J: TRBJ2-7; CDR3: ASSQDLRGLGRDEQY
V: TRBV7-8; D: -; J: TRBJ1-5; CDR3: ASSLGVWVGNSNQPQH
V: TRBV19; D: TRBD1; J: TRBJ2-6; CDR3: ASSSLGQGFSGANVLT
V: TRBV28; D: -; J: TRBJ1-6; CDR3: ASSSPGSYNSPLH
V: TRBV19; D: -; J: TRBJ2-7; CDR3: ASSTATGTFYEQY
V: TRBV6-5; D: -; J: TRBJ2-7; CDR3: ASSSQGGLEQY
V: TRBV2; D: -; J: TRBJ2-7; CDR3: ASSADAYEQY
V: TRBV30; D: TRBD1; J: TRBJ1-2; CDR3: AWSGTGGAGGYT
V: TRBV7-8; D: -; J: TRBJ1-5; CDR3: ASSLEAGTSNQPQH
V: TRBV13; D: TRBD1; J: TRBJ1-2; CDR3: ASSPTPDRVSGGYT
V: TRBV18; D: -; J: TRBJ1-2; CDR3: ASSPSEWHLGHGYT
V: TRBV29-1; D: TRBD1; J: TRBJ2-3; CDR3: SAHRGSDTQY
V: TRBV7-3; D: -; J: TRBJ2-5; CDR3: ASSSRTAETQY
V: TRBV5-1; D: -; J: TRBJ2-7; CDR3: ASSPTGTSYEQY
V: TRBV27; D: -; J: TRBJ1-1; CDR3: ASKLDTEAF
V: TRBV7-8; D: -; J: TRBJ2-1; CDR3: ASSSGGLGNEQF
V: TRBV30; D: -; J: TRBJ1-2; CDR3: AWSYVDRGAGGYT
V: TRBV9; D: -; J: TRBJ2-1; CDR3: ASSVGSTSYNEQF
V: TRBV15; D: -; J: TRBJ1-5; CDR3: ATSRDYLGSDQPQH
V: TRBV10-1; D: -; J: TRBJ2-7; CDR3: ASSESGQGRREQY
V: TRBV15; D: -; J: TRBJ2-7; CDR3: ATSREAGGYEQY
V: TRBV4-1; D: TRBD1; J: TRBJ1-5; CDR3: ASSQDEGQGWQPQH
V: TRBV19; D: -; J: TRBJ1-2; CDR3: ASINLQGRYGYT
V: TRBV7-9; D: -; J: TRBJ1-5; CDR3: ASSTRLSNQPQH
V: TRBV7-8; D: TRBD2; J: TRBJ2-1; CDR3: ASSLPGGGEQF
V: TRBV6-5; D: -; J: TRBJ2-1; CDR3: ASSTLGNEQF
V: TRBV5-6; D: TRBD2; J: TRBJ2-7; CDR3: ASSPKAGNEQY
V: TRBV6-5; D: -; J: TRBJ2-1; CDR3: ASSTFLGEDEQF
V: TRBV2; D: -; J: TRBJ1-4; CDR3: ASSEVRARMGLF
V: TRBV5-6; D: -; J: TRBJ2-1; CDR3: ASGGVSSYNEQF
V: TRBV29-1; D: -; J: TRBJ1-5; CDR3: SVEGGGGQPQH
V: TRBV18; D: -; J: TRBJ2-7; CDR3: ASSPQDSYEQY
V: TRBV6-5; D: -; J: TRBJ2-5; CDR3: ASSYGATQETQY
V: TRBV5-4; D: TRBD1; J: TRBJ2-4; CDR3: ASSSGQGGDIQY
V: TRBV29-1; D: -; J: TRBJ1-4; CDR3: SVEDRQVPNPLF
V: TRBV12-5; D: TRBD1; J: TRBJ1-5; CDR3: ASGSETGGEGSNQPQH
V: TRBV6-5; D: -; J: TRBJ2-5; CDR3: ASSYITGYQETQY
V: TRBV9; D: TRBD1; J: TRBJ2-7; CDR3: ASSGRQGYEQY